This record covers a single TCR beta chain. The entry originates in a study of blood T cell repertoires in COVID-19. Here immunoSEQ multiplex PCR was the method, and the copy in TCRdb shows in-frame clones only, minus some. This table has 200,000 to 250,000 clones, approximately 78% appearing once. CDR3 length equals 19 residues. CDR1 is LNHDA and CDR2 is SQIVND in the germline V gene (reference sequence). With 1 base clipped from V and 1 base from J, the junction kept 11 bases outside the gene matches. The chain links TRBV19 to TRBJ2-2; 8 nucleotides align to TRBD1. The material sequenced was peripheral blood. This sequence originates from a woman between 70 and 85 years old with COVID-19, enrolled during active disease. CDR3 DNA: TGTGCCAGTAGTATAGGGTTGTGGGGACAGGCGTTGAACACCGGGGAGCTGTTTTTT. This translates into CASSIGLWGQALNTGELFF.